This T cell receptor beta chain stems from a study of blood T cell repertoires in COVID-19 (dated by TCRdb to 2018 to 2021). Describing the broader study: Collaborator samples came from the United States, Italy and Spain and covered acute and convalescent phases of COVID-19. The material from the prospective study consisted of cDNA or gDNA derived from T cells, B-cell-depleted T cells, or PBMCs. Deeply sampled blood TCRbeta repertoires from subjects exposed to, actively infected with, or recovered from COVID-19 were included in the dataset. The repertoires were released in a freely available public database intended as a resource for research on the immune response to SARS-CoV-2. The samples were drawn from two sources: the first 160 participants of the ongoing ImmuneRACE study, and 1,254 subjects contributed by 6 global collaborators. Nearly every sample came with metadata listing a de-identified subject ID, COVID-19 status, age in years and sex. Where available, HLA class I and class II types were taken from metadata supplied by the sample provider and were not determined by assay-based typing. What the work shows at the level of the full study, not this receptor alone: The quantity of clinical and demographic metadata differed by source and by participant and was supplied without curation.

Points on this clone: This receptor's antigen is unknown. Base qualities are not at hand, and no much larger clone is one base apart.

At one collaborating source in Seattle, patients were enrolled during active infection and were followed longitudinally through the course of disease. Collaborating institutions collected whole blood in K2EDTA tubes following their own protocols. For TCRbeta analysis, collaborators shipped samples in one of three forms: frozen whole blood, isolated PBMCs, or DNA extracted from either of those sample types. At the junction V is shortened by 8 bases and J by 2 bases, with 14 bases in between. From its cysteine to its phenylalanine, the CDR3 spans 14 amino acids. Only the CDR3 part of the read is kept: 42 bases, read in frame from the first base. Per the germline V gene (reference sequence), LNHDA is the CDR1 and SQIVND is the CDR2. TCRbeta CDR3 regions were amplified from genomic DNA using the immunoSEQ Assay, a bias-controlled multiplex PCR. On the authors' methods: The number of nucleated cells in each sample was estimated from the amplification of reference gene primers within the assay. To quantify the absolute abundance of each unique TCRbeta CDR3 rearrangement, sequence reads were collapsed and filtered. For each sample, productive Simpson clonality was calculated as the square root of Simpson's diversity index across productive rearrangements. TCRdb carries this immuneACCESS record with in-frame sequences only. Its versions omit some clonotypes, under half of them owing to an unresolved V gene in the studies checked, with the rest unexplained. V, J and clone size are taken as reported in that table, and D and trimming were inferred from the DNA itself. Present in this sample are 250,000 to 350,000 clones, around 82% of which were seen just once. The top ten hold 0.75% to 0.95% of the sample.

This clonotype was obtained from a human donor with COVID-19, enrolled during active disease. The donor label of this sample is uncertain. The rearrangement joined TRBV19 to TRBJ2-3; the best D guess is TRBD1, with 6 bases matching. Sample: peripheral blood. The sequence in DNA is TGTGCCAGTCAATCCAGGGGTTACACAGATACGCAGTATTTT. The encoded protein is CASQSRGYTDTQYF.